Below, one TCR beta chain is given with its context. Its antigen remains unidentified. The data were obtained in a study of shared clonotypes between healthy human individuals. Study context: Per donor, CD8 memory used one plate, CD8 naive used two, CD4 memory used three and CD4 naive used three.

Germline-derived CDR1 and CDR2 are SNHLY and FYNNEI. This CDR3 is 16 amino acids long. Trimming stripped 6 bases from V and 0 bases from J, with 14 bases between. Clones were sequenced by immunoSEQ multiplex PCR, and TCRdb holds only the in-frame ones, with some missing. This sample carries some 2.1 million clones, 90% to 95% of them seen once, and the ten largest clones take 0.13%. Regarding the study as a whole: Naive CD4 clonotypes overlapped across several donors at roughly 5.1%.

The source of this sequence is a man aged 18-30 years in good health. Sequencing input: naive CD4+ T cells sorted from blood. Subset defined: CD45RA+ positively selected. V gene TRBV2 combines with J gene TRBJ1-4, with D unresolved. The CDR3 region is CASRGGGSATNEKLFF. The DNA for the CDR3 is TGTGCCAGCAGGGGAGGAGGGTCTGCAACTAATGAAAAACTGTTTTTT.